This T cell receptor (beta chain) was captured by sequencing in a study of CD8 T cells in Susac syndrome. The RNA input was 0.5 to 1 ug, and it was reverse transcribed with random hexamers. TCRdb reprocessed the immunoSEQ multiplex PCR reads via MiXCR and lists one record per CDR3 protein. The repertoire holds roughly 190,000 distinct CDR3 sequences, roughly 94% seen once, with 0.08% to 0.11% in the top ten. Trimming removed 5 bases from V and 6 bases from J; junction bases left unmatched: 10. The CDR3 is 17 residues long. TCR beta from blood CD8+ and CD4+ T cells was sequenced. TEMRA cells underwent FACS enrichment and CD8+ and CD4+ T cells underwent negative isolation.

Sample: CD4+ T cells from PBMCs. The rearrangement uses TRBV6-7 and TRBJ2-1; TRBD2 matches 13 bases. TRBV6-7 falls under the ORF class, with uncertain function. This receptor was taken from a human donor in good health. The CDR3 DNA follows: TGTGCCAGCAGTCCCGGACTAGCGGGAGCCCCCGGCAATGAGCAGTTCTTC. Residues: CASSPGLAGAPGNEQFF.